A selection of T cell receptor beta chains follows, all from one sample in a study of human T cells and chemical hapten exposure. From the RACE reads, TCRdb called clonotypes with MiXCR, one entry per CDR3 protein. The data contain some 120,000 distinct CDR3 sequences, 9.5% to 13% of them singletons. Specimen: whole blood, collected in connection with sensitization to the hapten diphenylcyclopropenone (DPC). These receptors came from a woman between 50 and 59 years old with alopecia areata. Some clones in this sample may be carry-over from other donors' samples. CDR3s include the opening cysteine and the closing phenylalanine or tryptophan. The D gene is left open where the match is weak. The listing skips clone size in some rows; elsewhere it reads once, few, many or a size class.

abundance,v_gene,j_gene,d_gene,CDR3aa,CDR3nt
.,TRBV20-1,TRBJ2-5,.,CSANGVGPQETQYF,TGCAGTGCTAATGGCGTTGGCCCACAAGAGACCCAGTACTTC
.,TRBV5-5,TRBJ1-1,.,CASGSNPTANTEAFF,TGTGCCAGCGGATCAAATCCGACAGCGAACACTGAAGCTTTCTTT
few,TRBV20-1,TRBJ1-2,.,CSARAQVMWGYTF,TGCAGTGCTAGAGCACAGGTCATGTGGGGCTACACCTTC
.,TRBV2,TRBJ1-1,TRBD1,CASSNGQGADTEAFF,TGTGCCAGCAGTAACGGACAGGGGGCGGACACTGAAGCTTTCTTT
few,TRBV11-2,TRBJ2-7,.,CASSGPGYEQYF,TGTGCCAGCAGCGGACCTGGTTACGAGCAGTACTTC
many,TRBV20-1,TRBJ1-5,TRBD1,CSAAPGQGLVSGSQHF,TGCAGTGCTGCACCGGGACAGGGCCTGGTGAGTGGGTCCCAGCATTTT
.,TRBV27,TRBJ1-6,.,CASSAQPTLNSPLHF,TGTGCCAGCAGTGCGCAACCTACACTAAATTCACCCCTCCACTTT
many,TRBV7-2,TRBJ2-5,.,CASSLVVEETQYF,TGTGCCAGCAGCTTAGTCGTAGAAGAGACCCAGTACTTC
few,TRBV6-2/TRBV6-3,TRBJ2-1,.,CASSYSGGRNEQFF,TGTGCCAGCAGTTACTCGGGGGGGCGCAATGAGCAGTTCTTC
many,TRBV12-3/TRBV12-4,TRBJ2-3,.,CASSSNTQYF,TGTGCCAGCAGTTCCAATACGCAGTATTTT
.,TRBV7-9,TRBJ2-7,TRBD2,CASSGTSGTVEQYF,TGTGCCAGCAGTGGCACTAGCGGGACGGTCGAGCAGTACTTC
.,TRBV4-3,TRBJ1-6,.,CASSQDVVGDSPLHF,TGCGCCAGCAGCCAAGACGTTGTGGGGGATTCACCCCTCCACTTT
.,TRBV4-1,TRBJ2-5,.,CASSDSRYQETQYF,TGCGCCAGCAGCGACAGCCGTTACCAAGAGACCCAGTACTTC
many,TRBV20-1,TRBJ2-1,TRBD2,CSTTLFLAGGPDEQFF,TGCAGTACCACACTCTTCCTAGCGGGGGGGCCCGATGAGCAGTTCTTC
.,TRBV4-1,TRBJ1-3,.,CASSQDPNRATSGNTIYF,TGCGCCAGCAGCCAAGATCCAAACAGGGCAACCTCTGGAAACACCATATATTTT
once,TRBV3-1,TRBJ2-3,TRBD2,CASSQGSGSAPDTQYF,TGTGCCAGCAGCCAAGGGAGCGGGAGCGCCCCGGATACGCAGTATTTT
few,TRBV5-5,TRBJ1-1,.,CASSLNLDTEAFF,TGTGCCAGCAGCTTAAACCTGGACACTGAAGCTTTCTTT
.,TRBV29-1,TRBJ2-5,TRBD1,CSVEVQGGETQYF,TGCAGCGTTGAGGTACAGGGGGGAGAGACCCAGTACTTC
few,TRBV10-3,TRBJ2-3,.,CAISDRGRTSDTQYF,TGTGCCATCAGTGACAGGGGACGGACGTCAGATACGCAGTATTTT
few,TRBV7-2,TRBJ2-5,.,CASSPDSILQETQYF,TGTGCCAGCAGCCCGGACAGTATATTGCAAGAGACCCAGTACTTC
few,TRBV18,TRBJ1-6,TRBD1,CASSYDRGSPLHF,TGTGCCAGCTCCTACGACAGGGGTTCACCCCTCCACTTT
.,TRBV10-3,TRBJ2-7,TRBD2,CAISRLLADTYEQYF,TGTGCCATCAGCCGACTTCTAGCGGATACCTACGAGCAGTACTTC
many,TRBV5-1,TRBJ2-7,TRBD2,CASSPGGGYEQYF,TGCGCCAGCAGCCCCGGGGGGGGCTACGAGCAGTACTTC
.,TRBV20-1,TRBJ1-1,.,CSARDDRFLTEAFF,TGCAGTGCTAGGGACGACAGGTTCTTAACTGAAGCTTTCTTT
.,TRBV4-3,TRBJ2-2,.,CASSQGLGENTGELFF,TGCGCCAGCAGCCAAGGTCTAGGGGAGAACACCGGGGAGCTGTTTTTT
.,TRBV7-8,TRBJ2-7,.,CASSLPSDEQYF,TGTGCCAGCAGCTTACCCAGCGACGAGCAGTACTTC
.,TRBV27,TRBJ2-2,.,CASSLSPRIGTGELFF,TGTGCCAGCAGTTTATCCCCCAGGATTGGTACCGGGGAGCTGTTTTTT
many,TRBV6-2/TRBV6-3,TRBJ1-1,.,CASSYEVNTEAFF,TGTGCCAGCAGTTACGAAGTGAACACTGAAGCTTTCTTT
few,TRBV5-1,TRBJ1-1,.,CASRGEKLLNTEAFF,TGCGCCAGCAGAGGGGAGAAACTTCTGAACACTGAAGCTTTCTTT
.,TRBV18,TRBJ2-7,TRBD1,CASSPTRDRSSYEQYF,TGTGCCAGCTCACCTACCCGGGACAGGTCCTCCTACGAGCAGTACTTC
few,TRBV2,TRBJ2-3,.,CASSFAGSLGTDTQYF,TGTGCCAGCAGCTTTGCGGGATCCCTCGGCACAGATACGCAGTATTTT
.,TRBV2,TRBJ1-4,TRBD1,CASSPDRAGNEKLFF,TGTGCCAGCAGCCCTGACAGGGCGGGTAATGAAAAACTGTTTTTT
many,TRBV4-2,TRBJ2-3,.,CASSQIPSDTQYF,TGTGCCAGCAGCCAAATTCCATCAGATACGCAGTATTTT
many,TRBV5-5,TRBJ1-5,.,CASMRTDSAGNQPQHF,TGTGCCAGCATGCGGACGGACAGCGCGGGCAATCAGCCCCAGCATTTT
.,TRBV18,TRBJ1-1,.,CASSQMNTEAFF,TGTGCCAGCTCACAGATGAACACTGAAGCTTTCTTT
few,TRBV18,TRBJ2-2,TRBD2,CASSPRGASGNSANTGELFF,TGTGCCAGCTCCCCCAGGGGGGCTAGCGGGAACTCCGCGAACACCGGGGAGCTGTTTTTT
few,TRBV28,TRBJ2-4,.,CASSSTSLTKNIQYF,TGTGCCAGCAGTTCCACCAGTCTAACCAAAAACATTCAGTACTTC
.,TRBV5-6,TRBJ1-5,.,CASSSWFRYSNQPQHF,TGTGCCAGCAGCTCTTGGTTCAGATATAGCAATCAGCCCCAGCATTTT
.,TRBV4-1,TRBJ1-1,.,CASSQATGLRTEAFF,TGCGCCAGCAGCCAAGCTACTGGGTTGCGGACTGAAGCTTTCTTT
many,TRBV7-2,TRBJ2-4,.,CASNEGAKNIQYF,TGTGCCAGCAATGAGGGAGCCAAAAACATTCAGTACTTC
.,TRBV12-3/TRBV12-4,TRBJ1-1,.,CATLRSWNTEAFF,TGTGCCACTCTGAGGAGTTGGAACACTGAAGCTTTCTTT
.,TRBV29-1,TRBJ2-7,TRBD2,CSVEPGTSGRPGEQYF,TGCAGCGTTGAACCCGGGACTAGCGGGAGGCCGGGCGAGCAGTACTTC
few,TRBV20-1,TRBJ2-3,.,CSARALGRYSADTQYF,TGCAGTGCTAGAGCGCTGGGACGATATAGTGCGGATACGCAGTATTTT
many,TRBV29-1,TRBJ2-7,TRBD1,CSVVGHRQGVYEQYF,TGCAGCGTTGTTGGCCATCGACAGGGAGTCTACGAGCAGTACTTC
many,TRBV9,TRBJ2-5,.,CASSVAGGGRETQYF,TGTGCCAGCAGCGTAGCCGGAGGGGGGCGAGAGACCCAGTACTTC
many,TRBV5-1,TRBJ2-5,.,CASDLLDSTQETQYF,TGCGCCAGCGACCTCTTAGACAGCACCCAAGAGACCCAGTACTTC
.,TRBV5-1,TRBJ2-3,.,CASTATGLTDTQYF,TGCGCCAGCACGGCAACAGGACTCACAGATACGCAGTATTTT
many,TRBV7-6,TRBJ2-5,.,CASSRRMQETQYF,TGTGCCAGCAGCCGTAGAATGCAAGAGACCCAGTACTTC
.,TRBV7-2,TRBJ1-2,.,CASSLSANYGYTF,TGTGCCAGCAGCTTATCAGCTAACTATGGCTACACCTTC
.,TRBV27,TRBJ2-5,.,CASSILGGEETQYF,TGTGCCAGCTCGATTTTGGGGGGAGAAGAGACCCAGTACTTC
.,TRBV7-2,TRBJ1-1,.,CASSLFAGDEAFF,TGTGCCAGCAGCTTATTTGCTGGGGATGAAGCTTTCTTT
once,TRBV3-1,TRBJ2-3,TRBD2,CASSHSSGGGTDTQYF,TGTGCCAGCAGCCATTCAAGCGGGGGGGGCACAGATACGCAGTATTTT
few,TRBV6-1,TRBJ2-7,.,CASKDLYEQYF,TGTGCCAGCAAGGACCTTTACGAGCAGTACTTC
.,TRBV18,TRBJ2-7,.,CASSPSTRGEQYF,TGTGCCAGCTCGCCCTCCACTCGCGGGGAGCAGTACTTC
many,TRBV5-4,TRBJ1-4,.,CASSLAGVNEKLFF,TGTGCCAGCAGCTTGGCTGGGGTTAATGAAAAACTGTTTTTT